This is a list of T cell receptor beta chains from one sample in a study of blood T cell repertoires in COVID-19. Here immunoSEQ multiplex PCR was the method, and the copy in TCRdb shows in-frame clones only, minus some. Of 150,000 to 200,000 clones in the sample, around four fifths were seen once. Sequenced sample: peripheral blood. These receptors were taken from a woman aged 70-85 years with COVID-19, enrolled during active disease. Each CDR3 is given with its conserved first and last residue. D genes are given only for firm matches. For some rows the clone size is stated as once, few or many, or as a class when expanded; others skip it.

v_gene: TRBV5-6
abundance: -
d_gene: -
j_gene: TRBJ1-2
CDR3aa: CASSHRTDFYGYTF
CDR3nt: TGTGCCAGCAGCCATCGGACGGACTTCTATGGCTACACCTTC

v_gene: TRBV10-3
abundance: -
d_gene: -
j_gene: TRBJ2-5
CDR3aa: CAISESQGAGTQYF
CDR3nt: TGTGCCATCAGTGAGTCCCAGGGCGCAGGGACCCAGTACTTC

v_gene: TRBV21-1
abundance: -
d_gene: -
j_gene: TRBJ2-5
CDR3aa: CASSSAGTRAGETQYF
CDR3nt: TGTGCCAGCAGCAGTGCCGGGACCCGAGCGGGGGAGACCCAGTACTTC

v_gene: TRBV18
abundance: -
d_gene: TRBD2
j_gene: TRBJ2-4
CDR3aa: CASSPMASGAWGNIQYF
CDR3nt: TGTGCCAGCTCACCAATGGCTAGCGGAGCCTGGGGAAACATTCAGTACTTC

v_gene: TRBV28
abundance: -
d_gene: -
j_gene: TRBJ2-3
CDR3aa: CASRYRGGSDTQYF
CDR3nt: TGTGCCAGCAGATACAGGGGAGGAAGTGATACGCAGTATTTT

v_gene: TRBV7-6
abundance: few
d_gene: TRBD2
j_gene: TRBJ2-1
CDR3aa: CASSVGTSGSNEQFF
CDR3nt: TGTGCCAGCAGCGTCGGGACTAGCGGGAGCAATGAGCAGTTCTTC

v_gene: TRBV7-9
abundance: -
d_gene: TRBD1
j_gene: TRBJ1-4
CDR3aa: CASSLVGTGGGGEKLFF
CDR3nt: TGTGCCAGCAGCTTAGTAGGGACAGGGGGCGGCGGTGAAAAACTGTTTTTT

v_gene: TRBV3-1/TRBV3-2
abundance: -
d_gene: TRBD1
j_gene: TRBJ2-1
CDR3aa: CASSSRTGANEQFF
CDR3nt: TGTGCCAGCAGCTCTAGGACAGGGGCCAATGAGCAGTTCTTC

v_gene: TRBV7-2
abundance: -
d_gene: TRBD2
j_gene: TRBJ2-7
CDR3aa: CASSLKLAVPGPYEQYF
CDR3nt: TGTGCCAGCAGCTTAAAACTAGCGGTGCCCGGGCCCTACGAGCAGTACTTC

v_gene: TRBV21-1
abundance: -
d_gene: -
j_gene: TRBJ1-1
CDR3aa: CASSSEDRTNLSAFF
CDR3nt: TGTGCCAGCAGCAGCGAGGACAGGACGAACTTGTCGGCTTTCTTT

v_gene: TRBV15
abundance: -
d_gene: TRBD1
j_gene: TRBJ2-3
CDR3aa: CATSRRQGSTDTQYF
CDR3nt: TGTGCCACCAGCAGAAGACAGGGGTCCACAGATACGCAGTATTTT

v_gene: TRBV11-2
abundance: few
d_gene: TRBD2
j_gene: TRBJ2-1
CDR3aa: CASSSPLGLGNEQFF
CDR3nt: TGTGCCAGCAGCTCGCCACTTGGACTAGGCAATGAGCAGTTCTTC

v_gene: TRBV19
abundance: -
d_gene: TRBD1
j_gene: TRBJ1-5
CDR3aa: CASRTGLGQPQHF
CDR3nt: TGTGCCAGTAGGACAGGGCTTGGTCAGCCCCAGCATTTT

v_gene: TRBV3-1/TRBV3-2
abundance: -
d_gene: -
j_gene: TRBJ1-1
CDR3aa: CASSISMNTEAFF
CDR3nt: TGTGCCAGCAGCATTTCAATGAACACTGAAGCTTTCTTT

v_gene: TRBV5-1
abundance: -
d_gene: TRBD1
j_gene: TRBJ2-1
CDR3aa: CASSLEDRAGEQFF
CDR3nt: TGCGCCAGCAGCTTGGAGGACAGGGCCGGTGAGCAGTTCTTC

v_gene: TRBV24-1
abundance: -
d_gene: -
j_gene: TRBJ2-5
CDR3aa: CATSDSRQPQETQYF
CDR3nt: TGTGCCACCAGTGATTCGAGACAGCCCCAAGAGACCCAGTACTTC

v_gene: TRBV27
abundance: -
d_gene: -
j_gene: TRBJ2-1
CDR3aa: CASSVLARPPPYNEQFF
CDR3nt: TGTGCCAGCAGTGTGCTAGCGAGGCCACCTCCTTACAATGAGCAGTTCTTC

v_gene: TRBV9
abundance: -
d_gene: TRBD1
j_gene: TRBJ1-6
CDR3aa: CASSVDPRGPGLHF
CDR3nt: TGTGCCAGCAGCGTAGACCCAAGGGGGCCAGGCCTCCACTTT

v_gene: TRBV5-1
abundance: few
d_gene: -
j_gene: TRBJ1-1
CDR3aa: CASSLALETEAFF
CDR3nt: TGCGCCAGCAGCTTGGCTCTCGAGACTGAAGCTTTCTTT

v_gene: TRBV15
abundance: -
d_gene: -
j_gene: TRBJ2-2
CDR3aa: CATSPTGSYNTGELFF
CDR3nt: TGTGCCACCAGCCCTACTGGGAGTTATAACACCGGGGAGCTGTTTTTT

v_gene: TRBV27
abundance: -
d_gene: -
j_gene: TRBJ2-2
CDR3aa: CASGDGELFF
CDR3nt: TGTGCCAGCGGAGACGGGGAGCTGTTTTTT

v_gene: TRBV30
abundance: -
d_gene: -
j_gene: TRBJ2-2
CDR3aa: CAWSTYTGSAGELFF
CDR3nt: TGTGCCTGGAGCACGTATACGGGAAGCGCCGGGGAGCTGTTTTTT

v_gene: TRBV24-1
abundance: -
d_gene: TRBD1
j_gene: TRBJ2-4
CDR3aa: CATSESGTGNIQYF
CDR3nt: TGTGCCACCAGTGAGTCCGGGACAGGGAACATTCAGTACTTC

v_gene: TRBV7-8
abundance: -
d_gene: TRBD1
j_gene: TRBJ1-6
CDR3aa: CASSADRVSHSPLHF
CDR3nt: TGTGCCAGCAGCGCGGACAGGGTCTCGCATTCACCCCTCCACTTT

v_gene: TRBV6-6
abundance: -
d_gene: -
j_gene: TRBJ2-2
CDR3aa: CASSREGWRQNTGELFF
CDR3nt: TGTGCCAGCAGTCGAGAGGGATGGCGTCAGAACACCGGGGAGCTGTTTTTT

v_gene: TRBV6-5
abundance: -
d_gene: -
j_gene: TRBJ2-4
CDR3aa: CASSLRDSSKNIQYF
CDR3nt: TGTGCCAGCTCTTTGAGAGACAGTTCCAAAAACATTCAGTACTTC

v_gene: TRBV6-5
abundance: few
d_gene: -
j_gene: TRBJ1-1
CDR3aa: CASRQQGDTEAFF
CDR3nt: TGTGCCAGCAGACAACAGGGCGACACTGAAGCTTTCTTT

v_gene: TRBV28
abundance: few
d_gene: TRBD1
j_gene: TRBJ1-1
CDR3aa: CASSTTGQAFF
CDR3nt: TGTGCCAGCAGTACGACAGGGCAAGCTTTCTTT

v_gene: TRBV28
abundance: -
d_gene: -
j_gene: TRBJ2-2
CDR3aa: CASASVAGELFF
CDR3nt: TGTGCCAGCGCCTCGGTTGCCGGGGAGCTGTTTTTT

v_gene: TRBV5-6
abundance: -
d_gene: -
j_gene: TRBJ1-1
CDR3aa: CASSTSKDRRTEAFF
CDR3nt: TGTGCCAGCAGCACATCAAAGGACAGACGCACTGAAGCTTTCTTT

v_gene: TRBV28
abundance: -
d_gene: -
j_gene: TRBJ1-5
CDR3aa: CASSPNQPQHF
CDR3nt: TGTGCCAGCAGTCCGAATCAGCCCCAGCATTTT

v_gene: TRBV7-9
abundance: -
d_gene: -
j_gene: TRBJ2-7
CDR3aa: CASSPAPGLSYEQYF
CDR3nt: TGTGCCAGCAGCCCGGCGCCGGGACTGTCCTACGAGCAGTACTTC

v_gene: TRBV7-2
abundance: -
d_gene: TRBD1
j_gene: TRBJ2-1
CDR3aa: CASRRRDRGLEGEQFF
CDR3nt: TGTGCCAGCAGGCGGCGTGACAGGGGGCTAGAGGGTGAGCAGTTCTTC

v_gene: TRBV28
abundance: -
d_gene: -
j_gene: TRBJ1-2
CDR3aa: CASSSYTPEGGYTF
CDR3nt: TGTGCCAGCAGTTCCTACACCCCGGAGGGTGGCTACACCTTC

v_gene: TRBV29-1
abundance: -
d_gene: -
j_gene: TRBJ2-1
CDR3aa: CSVDRLLIINEQFF
CDR3nt: TGCAGCGTTGACAGGCTGCTCATCATCAATGAGCAGTTCTTC

v_gene: TRBV5-1
abundance: -
d_gene: TRBD1
j_gene: TRBJ1-2
CDR3aa: CASSWRQGLDGGYTF
CDR3nt: TGCGCCAGCAGCTGGCGACAGGGACTAGACGGTGGCTACACCTTC

v_gene: TRBV4-1
abundance: -
d_gene: TRBD1
j_gene: TRBJ1-2
CDR3aa: CASSQEGTGNGYTF
CDR3nt: TGCGCCAGCAGCCAAGAGGGGACAGGGAACGGCTACACCTTC

v_gene: TRBV11-2
abundance: -
d_gene: -
j_gene: TRBJ2-6
CDR3aa: CASSFSDSASSGANVLTF
CDR3nt: TGTGCCAGCAGCTTTTCCGACAGTGCTAGCTCTGGGGCCAACGTCCTGACTTTC

v_gene: TRBV6-5
abundance: -
d_gene: -
j_gene: TRBJ1-5
CDR3aa: CASEMHLPNQPQHF
CDR3nt: TGTGCCAGCGAGATGCACCTTCCTAATCAGCCCCAGCATTTT

v_gene: TRBV4-2
abundance: -
d_gene: -
j_gene: TRBJ2-5
CDR3aa: CASSQERLVQETQYF
CDR3nt: TGTGCCAGCAGCCAAGAAAGACTAGTACAAGAGACCCAGTACTTC

v_gene: TRBV3-1/TRBV3-2
abundance: -
d_gene: -
j_gene: TRBJ2-3
CDR3aa: CASSPGRFSSTDTQYF
CDR3nt: TGTGCCAGCAGCCCTGGGCGCTTTTCTAGCACAGATACGCAGTATTTT

v_gene: TRBV27
abundance: -
d_gene: TRBD1
j_gene: TRBJ1-6
CDR3aa: CASRPYGTGGVPNSPLHF
CDR3nt: TGTGCCAGCAGACCCTACGGGACAGGGGGGGTCCCGAATTCACCCCTCCACTTT

v_gene: TRBV28
abundance: -
d_gene: TRBD2
j_gene: TRBJ2-1
CDR3aa: CASSTPGTSKNEQFF
CDR3nt: TGTGCCAGCAGTACCCCCGGGACTAGCAAGAATGAGCAGTTCTTC

v_gene: TRBV7-6
abundance: -
d_gene: -
j_gene: TRBJ2-6
CDR3aa: CASSPVPGAVGGANVLTF
CDR3nt: TGTGCCAGCAGCCCTGTGCCAGGGGCGGTTGGCGGGGCCAACGTCCTGACTTTC

v_gene: TRBV24-1
abundance: -
d_gene: TRBD1
j_gene: TRBJ1-1
CDR3aa: CATTDRGNTEAFF
CDR3nt: TGTGCCACAACTGACAGGGGGAACACTGAAGCTTTCTTT

v_gene: TRBV6-5
abundance: few
d_gene: -
j_gene: TRBJ1-1
CDR3aa: CASTLGGSSAEAFF
CDR3nt: TGTGCCAGCACCCTTGGGGGGAGCTCAGCTGAAGCTTTCTTT

v_gene: TRBV19
abundance: -
d_gene: TRBD1
j_gene: TRBJ2-2
CDR3aa: CASSDRGNTGELFF
CDR3nt: TGTGCCAGTAGTGACAGGGGGAACACCGGGGAGCTGTTTTTT

v_gene: TRBV7-8
abundance: -
d_gene: -
j_gene: TRBJ1-6
CDR3aa: CASSRRDNSPLHF
CDR3nt: TGTGCCAGCAGCCGCAGGGATAATTCACCCCTCCACTTT

v_gene: TRBV5-6
abundance: -
d_gene: TRBD1
j_gene: TRBJ1-2
CDR3aa: CASSWATGDGYTF
CDR3nt: TGTGCCAGCAGCTGGGCGACAGGGGATGGCTACACCTTC

v_gene: TRBV6-5
abundance: few
d_gene: TRBD1
j_gene: TRBJ1-5
CDR3aa: CASRDRVYGNQPQHF
CDR3nt: TGTGCCAGCCGGGACAGGGTCTACGGCAATCAGCCCCAGCATTTT

v_gene: TRBV11-1
abundance: -
d_gene: -
j_gene: TRBJ2-2
CDR3aa: CASSLRGNTGELFF
CDR3nt: TGTGCCAGCAGCTTAAGGGGTAACACCGGGGAGCTGTTTTTT

v_gene: TRBV7-2
abundance: -
d_gene: -
j_gene: TRBJ2-5
CDR3aa: CASRNPRETQYF
CDR3nt: TGTGCCAGCAGGAACCCTAGGGAGACCCAGTACTTC

v_gene: TRBV30
abundance: -
d_gene: -
j_gene: TRBJ1-1
CDR3aa: CAWSVRGEAFF
CDR3nt: TGTGCCTGGAGTGTACGAGGTGAAGCTTTCTTT

v_gene: TRBV12-3/TRBV12-4
abundance: -
d_gene: TRBD1
j_gene: TRBJ1-3
CDR3aa: CASGQGAGSTIYF
CDR3nt: TGTGCCAGCGGGCAGGGGGCTGGAAGCACCATATATTTT